This passage covers 8 T cell receptor beta chains from one sample sequenced in a study of blood T cell repertoires in COVID-19. Using immunoSEQ multiplex PCR, the repertoire was profiled, and TCRdb retains in-frame clones only, with some absent. Altogether around 65,000 clones are present, approximately 86% being singletons, with the ten largest covering more than 14%. Sequenced material: peripheral blood. The receptor source for this set is a human donor in a cohort sampled during active COVID-19.

The gene calls are TRBV7-6 and TRBJ1-5; tentative D call: TRBD1 (5 bases). Per the germline V gene, CDR1 is SGHVS and CDR2 is FNYEAQ. The length of the CDR3 is 16 residues. V was cut by 2 bases and J by 9 bases, with 20 bases left in between. CDR3 residues: CASSLNPPHQGGPQHF. CDR3 sequence (DNA): TGTGCCAGCAGCTTAAACCCCCCCCACCAGGGAGGGCCCCAGCATTTT.

This sequence joins TRBV7-2 and TRBJ2-7, with no clear D. CDR3 length: 14 residues. Deletions cut 4 bases from V and 4 bases from J, with 14 bases between. Germline lookup yields CDR1 SGHTA and CDR2 FQGNSA. CDR3 DNA: TGTGCCAGCAGCTCCGGGTCGGCTTCATACGAGCAGTACTTC. This gives the protein CASSSGSASYEQYF.

The V and J genes are TRBV11-2 and TRBJ1-5, with TRBD1 identical over 8 bases. The length of the CDR3 is 17 residues. V lost 5 bases to trimming and J lost 1 base; unmatched junction nucleotides: 10. CDR1 SGHAT and CDR2 FQNNGV come from the germline V gene. CDR3 region: CASSIKEDRASNQPQHF. CDR3 nucleotides: TGTGCCAGCAGCATAAAAGAGGACAGGGCGAGCAATCAGCCCCAGCATTTT.

The chain combines TRBV5-4 with TRBJ1-3, with a possible D match to TRBD1 (5 bases). Germline loops: CDR1 SGHNT, CDR2 YYREEE (reference sequence). V was cut by 3 bases and J by 4 bases, with 8 bases left in between. The CDR3 is 13 amino acids. This chain's CDR3 is CASSYDSGNTIYF. The CDR3 nucleotides are TGTGCCAGCAGCTATGACAGCGGAAACACCATATATTTT.

The rearrangement joins TRBV7-3 to TRBJ2-1, with unresolved D. Trimming took off 5 bases at V and 9 bases at J, with 11 bases between the two ends. The CDR3 has 12 amino acids. CDR1 is SGHTA and CDR2 is FQGTGA in the germline V gene. The CDR3 DNA sequence: TGTGCCAGCAGCCCTTCTAGTACTGAGCAGTTCTTC. This encodes CASSPSSTEQFF.

J is TRBJ1-5 and V is TRBV6-5, with 7 bases that match TRBD1. Germline V gene sequence: CDR1 MNHEY, CDR2 SVGAGI. Unmatched junction bases numbered 4, after V lost 7 bases and J lost 1 base. This CDR3 region has 14 residues. The CDR3 loop is CASIYRGSNQPQHF. The CDR3 DNA reads TGTGCCAGCATATACAGGGGAAGCAATCAGCCCCAGCATTTT.

The rearrangement joins TRBV29-1 to TRBJ2-1, with D possibly being TRBD1 (5 bases). Trimming pared 4 bases from V and 1 base from J, leaving 11 bases between. The CDR3 has 14 residues. Per germline, CDR1 SQVTM and CDR2 ANQGSEA. Here the CDR3 DNA reads TGCAGCGTTGTGGCAGGGAAATCCTACAATGAGCAGTTCTTC. This sequence encodes CSVVAGKSYNEQFF.

This clone appeared a single time. This sequence joins TRBV6-5 and TRBJ1-5; 9 nucleotides line up with TRBD1. Germline CDR1 reads MNHEY; CDR2 reads SVGAGI. The CDR3 consists of 15 residues. Unmatched junction bases numbered 12, after V lost 0 bases and J lost 15 bases. Written as DNA, the CDR3 is TGTGCCAGCAGTTACTCGGACAGGGGCGTATACCCCTTGCATTTT. Protein product: CASSYSDRGVYPLHF.